This T cell receptor (beta chain) came from a study of cytomegalovirus exposure and HLA in healthy donors. Regarding the study as a whole: Confirmation in vitro established that three CMV-associated chains were specific for CMV antigens.

With 60 Vbeta and 13 Jbeta primers, the PCR was carried out. Clones were sequenced by immunoSEQ multiplex PCR, and TCRdb holds only the in-frame ones, with some missing. The top ten hold approximately 1.6% of the sample, which has 100,000 to 150,000 clones, more than 75% seen once. Germline CDR1 and CDR2: SGHTA and FQGNSA. Trimming cost V 1 base and J 3 bases; bases outside gene matches: 8. This CDR3 region has 17 residues. To note about this clone: As yet, its antigen is unknown.

The chain has TRBV7-2 and TRBJ2-2, with 7 bases that match TRBD2. Material: PBMCs. The receptor was derived from a female donor in good health and CMV-seronegative. The CDR3 DNA reads as TGTGCCAGCAGCTTAGGGACGACTAGCCGATACACCGGGGAGCTGTTTTTT. Its protein product is CASSLGTTSRYTGELFF.